The 17 T cell receptor beta chains below all came from one sample that was sequenced in a study of graft-versus-host responses after intestinal transplantation. Clones were sequenced by immunoSEQ multiplex PCR, and TCRdb holds only the in-frame ones, with some missing. The sample has around 9,500 clones; roughly 90% are singletons. The specimen was PBMCs, collected approximately 240 days after intestinal transplant. The source is a human patient who received an intestinal transplant, so some T cells may come from the graft donor.

The V call is TRBV27, the J call TRBJ1-2, with 8 bases matching TRBD1. Germline lookup yields CDR1 MNHEY and CDR2 SMNVEV (reference sequence). The CDR3 sequence is 13 residues long. Trimming took 2 bases from V and 7 from J; bases not matched to a gene: 3. The CDR3 protein is CASSLRQGSGYTF. The DNA for the CDR3 is TGTGCCAGCAGTTTAAGACAGGGGTCTGGCTACACCTTC.

V is TRBV7-3 and J is TRBJ1-1; 7 bases agree with TRBD1. Germline loops: CDR1 SGHTA, CDR2 FQGTGA. V lost 5 bases to trimming and J lost 1 base; unmatched junction nucleotides: 4. The CDR3 consists of 14 residues. This CDR3 reads CASSPRTGNTEAFF. In nucleotides, the CDR3 is TGTGCCAGCAGCCCCCGGACAGGGAACACTGAAGCTTTCTTT.

This clone occurred a few times. The V gene is TRBV30, the J gene TRBJ1-1; D not certain. The germline V gene has CDR1 GTSNPN and CDR2 SVGIG (reference sequence). V gave up 3 bases and J gave up 4 bases, with 6 bases separating them. The CDR3 runs to 11 residues. CDR3: CAWRMGTEAFF. The DNA of the CDR3 is TGTGCCTGGAGGATGGGCACTGAAGCTTTCTTT.

This clone came up once. V gene TRBV29-1 combines with J gene TRBJ2-5; D is uncertain. There are 11 residues in the CDR3. CDR1 is SQVTM and CDR2 is ANQGSEA in the germline V gene. The V end was cut by 4 bases, the J end by 4 bases, with 7 bases between. Here the CDR3 reads CSVAVLETQYF. CDR3 DNA sequence: TGCAGCGTTGCCGTACTAGAGACCCAGTACTTC.

The V gene is TRBV7-9, the J gene TRBJ2-1, with 10 bases that match TRBD2. The germline V gene encodes CDR1 SEHNR and CDR2 FQNEAQ (reference sequence). V was pared by 8 bases and J by 5 bases, with 18 bases of the junction left unmatched. CDR3 length equals 18 residues. The CDR3 sequence is CASELGLAGVYGDNEQFF. In DNA, the CDR3 is TGTGCCAGCGAGCTCGGGCTAGCGGGAGTGTATGGGGACAATGAGCAGTTCTTC.

The genes are TRBV14 and TRBJ2-7, with D perhaps matching TRBD2 (5 bases). This CDR3 is 14 amino acids long. Germline CDR1 SGHDN, CDR2 FVKESK. The germline V and J ends were trimmed by 2 bases and 2 bases, with 10 bases remaining between them. CDR3 region: CASSQYAGPYEQYF. CDR3 nucleotides: TGTGCCAGCAGCCAATACGCGGGTCCCTACGAGCAGTACTTC. The whole variable domain, remainder taken from reference TRBV14 and TRBJ2-7, is EAGVTQFPSHSVIEKGQTVTLRCDPISGHDNLYWYRRVMGKEIKFLLHFVKESKQDESGMPNNRFLAERTGGTYSTLKVQPAELEDSGVYFCASSQYAGPYEQYFGPGTRLTVT.

This chain links TRBV30 with TRBJ1-6; D gene uncertain. CDR1 GTSNPN and CDR2 SVGIG come from the germline V gene (reference sequence). Deletions cut 3 bases from V and 10 bases from J, with 13 bases between. This CDR3 has 13 amino acids. CDR3 sequence: CAWSASGNSPLHF. CDR3 nucleotides: TGTGCCTGGAGCGCCAGCGGGAACTCACCCCTCCACTTT. The variable domain in full, completed from reference TRBV30 and TRBJ1-6, reads SQTIHQWPATLVQPVGSPLSLECTVEGTSNPNLYWYRQAAGRGLQLLFYSVGIGQISSEVPQNLSASRPQDRQFILSSKKLLLSDSGFYLCAWSASGNSPLHFGNGTRLTVT.

The chain has TRBV7-9 and TRBJ2-3; D gene uncertain. The CDR3 loop spans 11 amino acids. Per germline, CDR1 SEHNR and CDR2 FQNEAQ (reference sequence). The V and J ends lost 6 bases and 6 bases respectively, with 7 bases between them. The CDR3 spells CASSPQDTQYF. CDR3 bases: TGTGCCAGCAGTCCCCAGGATACGCAGTATTTT.

The chain uses TRBV4-2 and TRBJ1-2; 8 bases are shared with TRBD1. Germline loops: CDR1 LGHNA, CDR2 YNFKEQ. V lost 0 bases, J lost 0 bases, and 3 bases stayed unmatched. The length of the CDR3 is 16 residues. Here the CDR3 reads CASSQEQGATNYGYTF. For the CDR3, the DNA is TGTGCCAGCAGCCAAGAGCAGGGGGCGACTAACTATGGCTACACCTTC.

The rearrangement links TRBV23-1 to TRBJ2-7; 10 bases agree with TRBD1. TRBV23-1 is an ORF, with its function uncertain. CDR3 size: 18 residues. Germline trimming cut 4 bases from V and 2 bases from J; bases unmatched to any gene: 14. The CDR3 DNA follows: TGCGCCAGCAGTCGGGGACAGGGGCATACCCTATTAACCTACGAGCAGTACTTC. This encodes CASSRGQGHTLLTYEQYF.

V gene TRBV7-3 combines with J gene TRBJ2-5, with D perhaps matching TRBD1 (7 bases). The CDR3 consists of 12 residues. V gave up 5 bases and J gave up 10 bases, with 14 bases separating them. The germline gives CDR1 SGHTA, CDR2 FQGTGA. DNA for the CDR3: TGTGCCAGCAGCCCCACAGGGGAGGTCCAGTACTTC. Translated, it gives CASSPTGEVQYF.

In this sample, this clone turned up a few times. The chain couples TRBV5-1 to TRBJ2-3, with a tentative D call TRBD2 (5 bases). The CDR3 spans 14 residues. Germline loops: CDR1 SGHRS, CDR2 YFSETQ. Trimming stripped 4 bases from V and 5 bases from J, with 14 bases between. The CDR3, as DNA: TGCGCCAGCAGCGTCCAGTATGAGGGAGATACGCAGTATTTT. It codes for CASSVQYEGDTQYF.

The chain carries TRBV9 and TRBJ2-5; 10 nucleotides agree with TRBD2. The V gene's germline CDR1 is SGDLS and CDR2 YYNGEE. With 0 bases clipped from V and 3 bases from J, the junction kept 5 bases outside the gene matches. This CDR3 has 16 amino acids. CDR3 protein: CASSVASGGLKETQYF. The CDR3 DNA reads TGTGCCAGCAGCGTAGCTAGCGGGGGATTAAAAGAGACCCAGTACTTC.

The rearrangement joins TRBV4-1 to TRBJ2-6; D is unclear. The length of the CDR3 is 19 residues. The V end was cut by 1 base, the J end by 0 bases, with 16 bases between. Germline CDR1 reads MGHRA; CDR2 reads YSYEKL. Here the CDR3 reads CASSQVWTSHSSGANVLTF. CDR3 coding DNA: TGCGCCAGCAGCCAAGTGTGGACGTCCCACTCCTCTGGGGCCAACGTCCTGACTTTC.

The CDR3 here is CASSHDLVRLAHYNEQFF. CDR3 nucleotides: TGCGCCAGCAGTCACGACTTAGTTAGGCTAGCCCACTACAATGAGCAGTTCTTC. The rearrangement links TRBV4-1 to TRBJ2-1, with D possibly matching TRBD2 (5 bases). The CDR3 totals 18 residues. Per germline, CDR1 MGHRA and CDR2 YSYEKL. V lost 6 bases and J lost 3, with 24 bases in between.

The chain links TRBV5-1 to TRBJ2-3, with D possibly TRBD2 on 5 matching bases. The CDR3 is 15 residues long. Germline CDR1 is SGHRS and CDR2 is YFSETQ. V shed 0 bases and J shed 6 bases, with 14 bases lying between them. DNA for the CDR3: TGCGCCAGCAGCTTGGTGCCGAGGGCCGAGGATACGCAGTATTTT. Protein product: CASSLVPRAEDTQYF.

The chain is built from TRBV19 and TRBJ2-1; no firm D call. Trimming removed 3 bases at V and 0 bases at J, with 6 bases between. The V gene's germline CDR1 is LNHDA and CDR2 SQIVND (reference sequence). This CDR3 is built from 14 residues. CDR3 nucleotides: TGTGCCAGTAGTATTGGGTACTCCTACAATGAGCAGTTCTTC. This codes for CASSIGYSYNEQFF.